This TCR beta chain was sequenced during a study of shared clonotypes between healthy human individuals. Data came from immunoSEQ multiplex PCR; TCRdb stores just in-frame clones and leaves some out. The sample consists of approximately 100,000 clones, less than 80% of them appearing once. Trimming cost V 4 bases and J 4 bases, with 11 bases left between them. The CDR3 contains 13 residues. Germline V gene sequence: CDR1 SGHRS, CDR2 YFSETQ. The sequence derives from a woman under 40 in good health. The sample consisted of memory CD8+ T cells sorted from blood. Subset: CD45RO+ cells pooled with CCR7-negative TemRA cells. The V gene is TRBV5-1, the J gene TRBJ1-1; D is possibly TRBD1 (5 bases). In DNA, the CDR3 is TGCGCCAGCAGCAAGGGACGGCCCACTGAAGCTTTCTTT. Its translation: CASSKGRPTEAFF.